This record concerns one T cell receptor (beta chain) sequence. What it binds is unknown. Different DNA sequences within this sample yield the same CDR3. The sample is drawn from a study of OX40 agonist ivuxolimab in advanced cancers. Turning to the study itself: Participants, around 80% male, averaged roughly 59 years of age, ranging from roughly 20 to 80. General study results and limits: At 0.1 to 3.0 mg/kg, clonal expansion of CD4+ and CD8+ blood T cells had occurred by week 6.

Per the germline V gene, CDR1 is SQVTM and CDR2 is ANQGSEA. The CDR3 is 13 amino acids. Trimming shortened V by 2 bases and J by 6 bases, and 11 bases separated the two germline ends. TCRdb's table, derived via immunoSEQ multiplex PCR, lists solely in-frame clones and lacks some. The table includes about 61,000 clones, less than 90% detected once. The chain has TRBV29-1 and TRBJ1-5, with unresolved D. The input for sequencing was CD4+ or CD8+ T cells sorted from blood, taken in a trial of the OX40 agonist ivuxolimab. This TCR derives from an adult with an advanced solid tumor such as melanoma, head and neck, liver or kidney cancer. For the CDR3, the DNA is TGCAGCGTTGAATCCGGGCCCGGTCAGCCCCAGCATTTT. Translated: CSVESGPGQPQHF.